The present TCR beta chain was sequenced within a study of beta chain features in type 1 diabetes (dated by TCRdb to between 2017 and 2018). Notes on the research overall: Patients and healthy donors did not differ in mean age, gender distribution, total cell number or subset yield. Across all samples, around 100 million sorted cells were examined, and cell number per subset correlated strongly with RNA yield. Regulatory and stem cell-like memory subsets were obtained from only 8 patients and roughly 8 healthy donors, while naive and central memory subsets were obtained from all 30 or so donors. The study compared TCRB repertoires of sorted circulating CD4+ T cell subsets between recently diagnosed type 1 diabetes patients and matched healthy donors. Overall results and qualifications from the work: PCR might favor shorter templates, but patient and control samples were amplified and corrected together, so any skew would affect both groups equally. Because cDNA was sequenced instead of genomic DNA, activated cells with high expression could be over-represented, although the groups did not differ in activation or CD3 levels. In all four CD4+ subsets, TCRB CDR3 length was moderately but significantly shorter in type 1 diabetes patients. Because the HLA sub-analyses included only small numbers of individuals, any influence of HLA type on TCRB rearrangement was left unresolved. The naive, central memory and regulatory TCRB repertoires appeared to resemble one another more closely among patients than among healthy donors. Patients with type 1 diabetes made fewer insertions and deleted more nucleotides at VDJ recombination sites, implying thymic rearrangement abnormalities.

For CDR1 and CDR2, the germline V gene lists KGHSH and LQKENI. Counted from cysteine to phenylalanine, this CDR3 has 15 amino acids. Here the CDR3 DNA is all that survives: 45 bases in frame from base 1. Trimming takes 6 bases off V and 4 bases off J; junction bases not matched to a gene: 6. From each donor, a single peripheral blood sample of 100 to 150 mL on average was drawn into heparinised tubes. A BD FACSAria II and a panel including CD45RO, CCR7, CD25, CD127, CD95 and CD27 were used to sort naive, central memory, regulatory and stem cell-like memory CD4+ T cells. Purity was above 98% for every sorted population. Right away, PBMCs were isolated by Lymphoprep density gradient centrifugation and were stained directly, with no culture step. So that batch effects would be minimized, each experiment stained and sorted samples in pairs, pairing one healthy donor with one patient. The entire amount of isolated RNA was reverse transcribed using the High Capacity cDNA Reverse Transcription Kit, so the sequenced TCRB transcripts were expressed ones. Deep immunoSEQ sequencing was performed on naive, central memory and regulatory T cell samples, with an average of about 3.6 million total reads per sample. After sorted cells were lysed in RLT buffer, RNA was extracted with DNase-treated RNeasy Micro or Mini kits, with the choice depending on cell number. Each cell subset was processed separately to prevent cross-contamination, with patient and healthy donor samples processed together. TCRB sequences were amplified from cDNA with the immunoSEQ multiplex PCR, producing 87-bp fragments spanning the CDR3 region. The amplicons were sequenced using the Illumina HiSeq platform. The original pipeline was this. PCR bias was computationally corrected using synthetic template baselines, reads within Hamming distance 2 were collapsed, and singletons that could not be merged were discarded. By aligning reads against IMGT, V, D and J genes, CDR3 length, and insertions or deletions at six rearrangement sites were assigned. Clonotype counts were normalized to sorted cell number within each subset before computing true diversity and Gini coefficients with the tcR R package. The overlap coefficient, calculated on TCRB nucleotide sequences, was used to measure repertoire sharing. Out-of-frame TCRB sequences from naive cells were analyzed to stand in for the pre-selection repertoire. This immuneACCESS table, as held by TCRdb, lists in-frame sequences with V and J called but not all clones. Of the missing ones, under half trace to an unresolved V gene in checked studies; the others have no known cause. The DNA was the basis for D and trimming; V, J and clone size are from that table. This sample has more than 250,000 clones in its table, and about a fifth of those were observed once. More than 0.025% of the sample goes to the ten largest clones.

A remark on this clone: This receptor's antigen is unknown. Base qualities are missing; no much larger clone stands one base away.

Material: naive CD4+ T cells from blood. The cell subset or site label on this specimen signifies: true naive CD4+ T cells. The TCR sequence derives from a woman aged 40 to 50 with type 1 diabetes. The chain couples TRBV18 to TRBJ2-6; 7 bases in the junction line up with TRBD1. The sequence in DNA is TGTGCCAGCTCTACTACAGGGGTCGGGGCCAACGTCCTGACTTTC. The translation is CASSTTGVGANVLTF.